The rows below give T cell receptor beta chains drawn from one sample of a study of T cell repertoires in aging, cancer and after chemotherapy. MiXCR, applied by TCRdb to the multiplex PCR reads, yields one record per CDR3 protein. The data contain 9,000 to 10,000 distinct CDR3 sequences, around a third of them singletons. Sequenced: blood. The origin of the receptors is a human donor in good health. Each CDR3 is given with its conserved first and last residue. The order of the fields is clone size, D gene, J gene, V gene, CDR3 DNA, CDR3 protein. A D gene is named only where the DNA matches it firmly. The size entry is marked missing in some rows and otherwise reads once, few, many or a size class.

few,TRBD1,TRBJ1-2,TRBV7-2,TGTGCCAGCAGCTTAGGAGGACAGGAGACTTATGGCTACACCTTC,CASSLGGQETYGYTF
.,.,TRBJ2-1,TRBV19,TGTGCCAGTAGACCCCGCTCCTACAATGAGCAGTTCTTC,CASRPRSYNEQFF
.,.,TRBJ2-7,TRBV13,TGTGCCAGCAGCTTAAGTACCGTAATTACCTACGAGCAGTACTTC,CASSLSTVITYEQYF
.,TRBD2,TRBJ2-4,TRBV7-6,TGTGCCAGCAGCTTATTAGCGGGGGAGGAAAACATTCAGTACTTC,CASSLLAGEENIQYF
.,.,TRBJ1-2,TRBV6-5,TGTGCCAGCAGACCCCCTCTCGGAGGCTACACCTTC,CASRPPLGGYTF
once,TRBD1,TRBJ1-3,TRBV5-1,TGCGCCAGCAGCCGGGACAGTAGTGGAAACACCATATATTTT,CASSRDSSGNTIYF
.,TRBD1,TRBJ2-1,TRBV12-3/TRBV12-4,TGTGCCAGCAGGGAAGGGGGCCTGTACAATGAGCAGTTCTTC,CASREGGLYNEQFF
.,TRBD2,TRBJ2-3,TRBV29-1,TGCAGCGTCGGTCGCCCTCTAGCGGGGGGGCGGAATACGCAGTATTTT,CSVGRPLAGGRNTQYF
once,TRBD2,TRBJ2-5,TRBV7-9,TGTGCCAGCAGCTTATTAGGAAAGGCGGGGGGCTCCCAAGAGACCCAGTACTTC,CASSLLGKAGGSQETQYF
.,.,TRBJ2-6,TRBV19,TGTGCCAGTAGTACTTTACCGCAGGGCTCTGGGGCCAACGTCCTGACTTTC,CASSTLPQGSGANVLTF
few,.,TRBJ1-2,TRBV10-3,TGTGCCATCAGTGAGTCGCGCCCCGATGGCTACACCTTC,CAISESRPDGYTF
medium-sized,.,TRBJ1-2,TRBV19,TGTGCCAGTAGTATCACCGCGTTCAACTATGGCTACACCTTC,CASSITAFNYGYTF
.,TRBD1,TRBJ2-1,TRBV7-9,TGTGCCAGCAGCACCTGGACAGGGGTCTCCTACAATGAGCAGTTCTTC,CASSTWTGVSYNEQFF
few,.,TRBJ2-1,TRBV19,TGTGCCAGTAGTGTGGCGAGGTACAATGAGCAGTTCTTC,CASSVARYNEQFF
.,TRBD2,TRBJ2-3,TRBV18,TGTGCCAGCTCACCTAGCGGGGTGCTGGATAGCACAGATACGCAGTATTTT,CASSPSGVLDSTDTQYF
few,.,TRBJ1-5,TRBV18,TGTGCCAGCTCACCATACGGGGGCAATCAGCCCCAGCATTTT,CASSPYGGNQPQHF
.,.,TRBJ2-2,TRBV5-4,TGTGCCAGCAGCTTGGACTCATACACCGGGGAGCTGTTTTTT,CASSLDSYTGELFF
few,.,TRBJ1-6,TRBV20-1,TGCAGTGCGCACCGGGACTTTAATTCACCCCTCCACTTT,CSAHRDFNSPLHF
few,TRBD1,TRBJ1-1,TRBV19,TGTGCCAGTAGTATGGGATCGGGACAGGGAGCTTTCTTT,CASSMGSGQGAFF
.,.,TRBJ1-1,TRBV5-1,TGCGCCAGCAGCTTTTCGGGTGGCACTGAAGCTTTCTTT,CASSFSGGTEAFF
.,.,TRBJ1-6,TRBV6-4,TGTGCCAGCAGTGAATCCAGCTCCTATAATTCACCCCTCCACTTT,CASSESSSYNSPLHF
.,TRBD1,TRBJ1-6,TRBV28,TGTGCCAGCACTCCGGGACAGGGGGCTTCACCCCTCCACTTT,CASTPGQGASPLHF
.,.,TRBJ2-7,TRBV12-3/TRBV12-4,TGTGCCACCTCCCAACAGGGTCCCTACGAGCAGTACTTC,CATSQQGPYEQYF
.,.,TRBJ2-3,TRBV19,TGTGCCAGTACTATCTATGGGGGAGATACGCAGTATTTT,CASTIYGGDTQYF